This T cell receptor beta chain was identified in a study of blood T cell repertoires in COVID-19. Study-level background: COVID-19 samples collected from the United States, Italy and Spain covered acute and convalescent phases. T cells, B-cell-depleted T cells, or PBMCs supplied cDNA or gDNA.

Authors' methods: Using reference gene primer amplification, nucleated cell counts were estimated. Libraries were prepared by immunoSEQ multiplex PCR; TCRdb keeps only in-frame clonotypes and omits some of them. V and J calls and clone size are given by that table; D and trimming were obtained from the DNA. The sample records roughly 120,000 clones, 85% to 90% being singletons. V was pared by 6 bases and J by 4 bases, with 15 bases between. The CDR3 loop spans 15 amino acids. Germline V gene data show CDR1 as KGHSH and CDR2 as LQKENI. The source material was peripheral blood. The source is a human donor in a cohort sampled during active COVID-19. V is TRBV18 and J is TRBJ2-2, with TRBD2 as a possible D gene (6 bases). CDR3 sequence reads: CASSSVVGGTGELFF. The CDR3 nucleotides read TGTGCCAGCTCGAGCGTCGTGGGGGGCACCGGGGAGCTGTTTTTT.